Below, 15 T cell receptor beta chains from the same sample are listed, as sequenced in a study of T cell responses to AZD1222 COVID-19 vaccine. Only in-frame clones appear in the TCRdb table, and some are missing; sequencing was by immunoSEQ multiplex PCR. The table has 250,000 to 300,000 clones, 90% to 95% seen once. The sample consisted of peripheral blood, taken 28 days after the second AZD1222 dose. The receptor set was obtained from an adult who received the AZD1222 COVID-19 vaccine.

This clone was seen once. The chain carries TRBV19 and TRBJ1-5; D is uncertain. This CDR3 contains 15 residues. V was cut by 4 bases and J by 0 bases, with 10 bases left in between. Looked up from germline, CDR1 is LNHDA and CDR2 is SQIVND (reference sequence). Written as DNA, the CDR3 is TGTGCCAGTAGTAGTGCCAAGACTAGCAATCAGCCCCAGCATTTT. It specifies CASSSAKTSNQPQHF. The whole variable domain, filled in from reference TRBV19 and TRBJ1-5, reads DGGITQSPKYLFRKEGQNVTLSCEQNLNHDAMYWYRQDPGQGLRLIYYSQIVNDFQKGDIAEGYSVSREKKESFPLTVTSAQKNPTAFYLCASSSAKTSNQPQHFGDGTRLSIL.

This clone was picked up one time. The J gene is TRBJ1-6, the V gene TRBV9; 9 bases align to TRBD1. V shed 4 bases, J shed 6 bases, and the junction held 2 bases outside the gene matches. In germline, CDR1 is SGDLS, CDR2 YYNGEE. This CDR3 contains 14 residues. CDR3 DNA sequence: TGTGCCAGCAGCACACAGGGGGCTAATTCACCCCTCCACTTT. Translation: CASSTQGANSPLHF.

The count of this clone is one. The chain recombines TRBV18 with TRBJ1-1, with a possible D match to TRBD1 (6 bases). The CDR3 contains 14 residues. Germline V gene lookup returns CDR1 KGHSH and CDR2 LQKENI. V was clipped by 2 bases and J by 6 bases, with 13 bases between them. The CDR3 protein is CASSPTGGAAEAFF. DNA for the CDR3: TGTGCCAGCTCACCAACCGGGGGCGCGGCTGAAGCTTTCTTT. The full variable domain, in which reference TRBV18 and TRBJ1-1 provide the parts outside the CDR3, is NAGVMQNPRHLVRRRGQEARLRCSPMKGHSHVYWYRQLPEEGLKFMVYLQKENIIDESGMPKERFSAEFPKEGPSILRIQQVVRGDSAAYFCASSPTGGAAEAFFGQGTRLTVV.

This sequence joins TRBV2 and TRBJ1-2; possible D gene TRBD1, 5 bases. Germline CDR1 SNHLY, CDR2 FYNNEI. V was shortened by 10 bases and J by 8 bases, with 14 bases between the two germline ends. There are 11 residues in the CDR3. For the CDR3, the DNA is TGTGCCACCACCCGGGGGGAGGGCTACACCTTC. Protein sequence: CATTRGEGYTF.

V gene TRBV3-1 (or the pseudogene TRBV3-2) combines with J gene TRBJ1-1; tentatively, D is TRBD1 (6 bases). This CDR3 has 14 residues. V was shortened by 4 bases and J by 1 base, with 10 bases between the two germline ends. From germline, CDR1 is LGHDT and CDR2 YNNKEL (reference sequence). CDR3 nucleotide sequence: TGTGCCAGCAGCCCCCAGGGGTCGAACACTGAAGCTTTCTTT. It is translated as CASSPQGSNTEAFF.

This rearrangement joins TRBV6-5 to TRBJ1-2, with 7 bases identical to TRBD1. The CDR3 spans 13 residues. CDR1 and CDR2 from the germline V gene are MNHEY and SVGAGI. After removal of 7 bases from V and 4 bases from J, the junction contained 6 bases not matched to a gene. CDR3 in amino acids: CASKTGSGYGYTF. CDR3 nucleotide sequence: TGTGCCAGCAAGACAGGGTCGGGCTATGGCTACACCTTC.

The gene calls are TRBV18 and TRBJ1-3; TRBD1 aligns across 10 bases. V trimming: 3 bases; J trimming: 4 bases; junction bases outside the gene matches: 3. The CDR3 loop spans 15 amino acids. Germline V gives CDR1 KGHSH, CDR2 LQKENI. This chain's CDR3 is CASSPDRGQGNTIYF. In DNA, the CDR3 is TGTGCCAGCTCACCCGACAGGGGGCAAGGAAACACCATATATTTT.

The rearrangement uses TRBV27 and TRBJ1-6, with no clear D. CDR3 length equals 15 residues. The ends were cut back, 3 bases at V and 5 bases at J, with 11 bases in the middle. CDR1 and CDR2 (germline): MNHEY, SMNVEV (reference sequence). CDR3 bases: TGTGCCAGCAGTTTTCGAGACGGCCATAATTCACCCCTCCACTTT. This encodes CASSFRDGHNSPLHF.

The chain has TRBV6-5 and TRBJ1-2, with a tentative D call TRBD1 (5 bases). V was cut by 5 bases and J by 2 bases, with 9 bases left in between. The V gene's germline CDR1 is MNHEY and CDR2 SVGAGI. This CDR3 has 13 amino acids. CDR3 sequence reads: CASSRRVNYGYTF. CDR3 DNA: TGTGCCAGCAGTCGCAGGGTGAACTATGGCTACACCTTC.

The gene calls are TRBV4-1 and TRBJ2-6, with D tentatively TRBD1 (5 bases). The CDR3 contains 17 residues. V was trimmed by 3 bases and J by 2 bases, leaving 14 bases between them. CDR1 is MGHRA, CDR2 YSYEKL, per germline. CDR3 sequence (DNA): TGCGCCAGCAGCCAGGGGCTTTTTAGCCCTGGGGCCAACGTCCTGACTTTC. Protein sequence: CASSQGLFSPGANVLTF.

The V gene is TRBV3-1 (or the pseudogene TRBV3-2), the J gene TRBJ1-5; TRBD1 is a possible D gene (5 bases). Trimming left V 2 bases short and J 3 bases short, with 11 bases between. Per germline, CDR1 LGHDT and CDR2 YNNKEL (reference sequence). The CDR3 has 15 residues. The CDR3 DNA follows: TGTGCCAGCAGCCAATCAGGGCCGCTCAATCAGCCCCAGCATTTT. Translated: CASSQSGPLNQPQHF.

V gene TRBV30 combines with J gene TRBJ2-1; 11 bases match TRBD2. The V and J ends lost 8 bases and 7 bases, in that order; junction bases with no gene match: 10. The CDR3 runs to 14 residues. Germline CDR1 GTSNPN, CDR2 SVGIG (reference sequence). The CDR3 DNA follows: TGTGCCGGATCGACTAGCGGGACGGTTAATGAGCAGTTCTTC. Translated: CAGSTSGTVNEQFF. Variable domain in full (rest from reference TRBV30 and TRBJ2-1): SQTIHQWPATLVQPVGSPLSLECTVEGTSNPNLYWYRQAAGRGLQLLFYSVGIGQISSEVPQNLSASRPQDRQFILSSKKLLLSDSGFYLCAGSTSGTVNEQFFGPGTRLTVL.

The rearrangement joins TRBV21-1 to TRBJ1-1; the table's D call, TRBD1, has no DNA check behind it. TRBV21-1 is classified as a pseudogene. CDR3 length: 17 amino acids. CDR3 sequence (DNA): TGTGCCAGCAGTACCCAGGGGGCGCGGGGCCCGAACACTGAAGCTTTCTTT. Amino acid sequence: CASSTQGARGPNTEAFF.

The chain uses TRBV28 and TRBJ1-5; a possible D gene is TRBD1 (5 bases). Looked up from germline, CDR1 is MDHEN and CDR2 is SYDVKM. The CDR3 sequence is 15 residues long. V lost 2 bases and J lost 6, with 14 bases in between. The CDR3 reads CASSLGSGSGQPQHF. The CDR3 DNA sequence: TGTGCCAGCAGTTTAGGTTCAGGGTCTGGTCAGCCCCAGCATTTT. The whole variable domain, filled in from reference TRBV28 and TRBJ1-5, reads DVKVTQSSRYLVKRTGEKVFLECVQDMDHENMFWYRQDPGLGLRLIYFSYDVKMKEKGDIPEGYSVSREKKERFSLILESASTNQTSMYLCASSLGSGSGQPQHFGDGTRLSIL.

Only a few counts were recorded for this clone. The CDR3 DNA follows: TGTGCCAGTAGTCCCTTCGGACTAGCGGGACTCTACGAGCAGTACTTC. This gives the protein CASSPFGLAGLYEQYF. The chain links TRBV19 to TRBJ2-7; 12 bases match TRBD2. The CDR3 runs 16 residues. The junction had 8 bases not matched to a gene; V was cut back by 5 bases and J by 3 bases. Germline V lookup: CDR1 LNHDA, CDR2 SQIVND (reference sequence). The variable domain in full, completed from reference TRBV19 and TRBJ2-7, reads DGGITQSPKYLFRKEGQNVTLSCEQNLNHDAMYWYRQDPGQGLRLIYYSQIVNDFQKGDIAEGYSVSREKKESFPLTVTSAQKNPTAFYLCASSPFGLAGLYEQYFGPGTRLTVT.